Sequencing of this T cell receptor (beta chain) was carried out in a study of high-grade serous ovarian cancer treatment subgroups. Across the study: Samples averaged roughly 15,000 reads and roughly 7,700 unique TCR beta rearrangements.

A remark on this clone: Its cognate antigen is unknown.

TCRdb's table, derived via immunoSEQ multiplex PCR, lists solely in-frame clones and lacks some. The sample lists about 15,000 clones, about 76% occurring once. Tumor samples were obtained before definitive surgery or chemotherapy. Study-wide points: Repertoire analysis covered CDR3 alone, not CDR1 or CDR2. Repertoire similarity ranged roughly 0.095 to 0.79 between tumors of one patient.

Per the germline V gene, CDR1 is SGHTS and CDR2 is YDEGEE. V dropped 5 bases and J dropped 3 bases, with 19 bases sitting between them. The CDR3 spans 16 residues. The gene calls are TRBV5-8 and TRBJ2-3; tentative D call: TRBD1 (6 bases). This sequence originates from a human donor with high-grade serous ovarian cancer. The sequenced sample consisted of tumor tissue. The CDR3 DNA is TGTGCCAGCAGTTTACAGCCGGGACACCTAACAGATACGCAGTATTTT. This encodes CASSLQPGHLTDTQYF. The variable domain in full, with the rest retrieved from reference TRBV5-8 and TRBJ2-3, is EAGVTQSPTHLIKTRGQQATLRCSPISGHTSVYWYQQALGLGLQFLLWYDEGEERNRGNFPPRFSGRQFPNYSSELNVNALELEDSALYLCASSLQPGHLTDTQYFGPGTRLTVL.